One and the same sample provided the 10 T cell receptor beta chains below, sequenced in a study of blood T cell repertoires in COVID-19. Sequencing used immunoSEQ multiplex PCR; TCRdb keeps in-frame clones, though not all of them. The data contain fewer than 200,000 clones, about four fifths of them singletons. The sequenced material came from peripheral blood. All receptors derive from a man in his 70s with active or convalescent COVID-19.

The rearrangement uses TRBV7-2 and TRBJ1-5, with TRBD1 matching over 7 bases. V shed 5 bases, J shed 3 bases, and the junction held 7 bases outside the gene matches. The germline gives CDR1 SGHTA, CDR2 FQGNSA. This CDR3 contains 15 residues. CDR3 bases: TGTGCCAGCAGCCTTCGGACAGGTCCCAATCAGCCCCAGCATTTT. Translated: CASSLRTGPNQPQHF. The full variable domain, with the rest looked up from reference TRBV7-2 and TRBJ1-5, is GAGVSQSPSNKVTEKGKDVELRCDPISGHTALYWYRQSLGQGLEFLIYFQGNSAPDKSGLPSDRFSAERTGGSVSTLTIQRTQQEDSAVYLCASSLRTGPNQPQHFGDGTRLSIL.

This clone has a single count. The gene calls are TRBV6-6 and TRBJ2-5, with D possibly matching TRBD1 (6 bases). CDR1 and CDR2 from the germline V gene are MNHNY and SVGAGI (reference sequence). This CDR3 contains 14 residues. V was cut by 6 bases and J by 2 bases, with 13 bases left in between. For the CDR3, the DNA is TGTGCCAGCAGGTGGACAGAAGATCAAGAGACCCAGTACTTC. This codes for CASRWTEDQETQYF.

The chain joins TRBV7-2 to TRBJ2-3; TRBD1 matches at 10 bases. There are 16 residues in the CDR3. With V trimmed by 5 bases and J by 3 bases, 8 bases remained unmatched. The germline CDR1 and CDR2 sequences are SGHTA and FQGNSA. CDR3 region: CASSVRQGAPTDTQYF. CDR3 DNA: TGTGCCAGCAGCGTAAGACAGGGGGCCCCGACAGATACGCAGTATTTT.

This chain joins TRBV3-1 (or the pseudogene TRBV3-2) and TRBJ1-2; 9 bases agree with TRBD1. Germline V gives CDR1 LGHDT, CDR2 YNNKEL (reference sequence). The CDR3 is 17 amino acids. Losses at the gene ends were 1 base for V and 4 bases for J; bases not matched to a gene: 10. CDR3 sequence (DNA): TGTGCCAGCAGCCAAGCCTATGCCGGGACAGGGTTCTATGGCTACACCTTC. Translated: CASSQAYAGTGFYGYTF.

CDR3 amino acids: CASSSPGAVQETQYF. CDR3 coding DNA: TGTGCCAGCAGTTCCCCTGGGGCGGTCCAAGAGACCCAGTACTTC. V and J are TRBV6-2 or TRBV6-3 and TRBJ2-5; possibly TRBD1 for D (5 bases). Trimming took 4 bases from V and 1 from J, leaving 13 bases between them. Per the germline V gene, CDR1 is MNHEY and CDR2 is SVGEGT. The CDR3 has 15 amino acids.

CDR3 nucleotide sequence: TGTGCCAGCAGTTACGAGGCAGGGGTTGGCTACACCTTC. Translation gives CASSYEAGVGYTF. The J gene is TRBJ1-2, the V gene TRBV6-6; D may be TRBD1 (6 bases). Germline assignment: CDR1 MNHNY and CDR2 SVGAGI (reference sequence). The CDR3 is 13 residues long. Trimming removed 2 bases from V and 7 bases from J, with 11 bases in between.

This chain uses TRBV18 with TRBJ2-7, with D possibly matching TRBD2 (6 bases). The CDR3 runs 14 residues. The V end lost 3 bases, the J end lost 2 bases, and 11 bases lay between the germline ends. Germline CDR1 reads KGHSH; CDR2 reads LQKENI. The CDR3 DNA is TGTGCCAGCTCACCGGAGGGGAAAGCCTACGAGCAGTACTTC. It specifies CASSPEGKAYEQYF. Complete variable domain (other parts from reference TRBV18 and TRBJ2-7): NAGVMQNPRHLVRRRGQEARLRCSPMKGHSHVYWYRQLPEEGLKFMVYLQKENIIDESGMPKERFSAEFPKEGPSILRIQQVVRGDSAAYFCASSPEGKAYEQYFGPGTRLTVT.

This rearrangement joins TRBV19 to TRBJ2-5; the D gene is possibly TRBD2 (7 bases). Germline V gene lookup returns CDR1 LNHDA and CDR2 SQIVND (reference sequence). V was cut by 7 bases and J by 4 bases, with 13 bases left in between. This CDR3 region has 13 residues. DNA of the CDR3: TGTGCCAGTAAGGGGGGGCTTGGAGAGACCCAGTACTTC. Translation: CASKGGLGETQYF.

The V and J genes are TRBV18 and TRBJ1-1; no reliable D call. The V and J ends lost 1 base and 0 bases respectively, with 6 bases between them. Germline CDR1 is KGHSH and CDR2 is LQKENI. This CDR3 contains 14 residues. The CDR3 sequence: CASSPRQMNTEAFF. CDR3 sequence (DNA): TGTGCCAGCTCACCACGGCAGATGAACACTGAAGCTTTCTTT.

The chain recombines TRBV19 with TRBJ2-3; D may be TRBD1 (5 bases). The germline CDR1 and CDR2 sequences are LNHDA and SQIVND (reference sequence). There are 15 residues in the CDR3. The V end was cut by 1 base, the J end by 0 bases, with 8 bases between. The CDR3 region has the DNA TGTGCCAGTAGTATAGGGACAACTAGCACAGATACGCAGTATTTT. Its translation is CASSIGTTSTDTQYF.